This is a list of T cell receptor beta chains from one sample in a study of low-dose radiotherapy and immunotherapy resistance in tumors. TCRdb independently ran MiXCR on the reads; one entry per CDR3 protein. This repertoire shows approximately 80,000 distinct CDR3 sequences, less than 20% found once; its top ten account for roughly 1.4%. This specimen was PBMCs, taken after low-dose radiotherapy plus immunotherapy. Every receptor here comes from a male donor with prostate cancer. The CDR3 runs from the conserved cysteine through the conserved F or W. The order of the fields is CDR3 length, D gene, V gene, J gene, clone size, CDR3 protein, CDR3 DNA. The D gene is left open where the match is weak. A row's size may be missing; if present it is once, few, many or a size class.

14	NA	TRBV28	TRBJ2-7	many	CASSLIASSGEQYF	TGTGCCAGCAGTTTAATCGCATCCTCCGGAGAGCAGTACTTC
14	TRBD1	TRBV20-1	TRBJ1-5	many	CSARAGTALEAQHF	TGCAGTGCTCGTGCCGGGACAGCCCTCGAGGCCCAGCATTTT
12	NA	TRBV20-1	TRBJ2-7	many	CSLSKGGYEQYF	TGCAGTCTCTCGAAGGGAGGCTACGAGCAGTACTTC
13	NA	TRBV5-1	TRBJ2-3	NA	CASSQPLTDTQYF	TGCGCCAGCAGCCAGCCTCTCACAGATACGCAGTATTTT
14	TRBD1	TRBV18	TRBJ2-1	many	CASWGTGINNEQFF	TGTGCCAGCTGGGGGACAGGGATTAACAATGAGCAGTTCTTC
19	TRBD2	TRBV20-1	TRBJ2-1	NA	CSARDGRLAGPSSYNEQFF	TGCAGTGCTAGAGATGGCCGACTAGCGGGCCCTAGCTCCTACAATGAGCAGTTCTTC
14	TRBD2	TRBV20-1	TRBJ2-1	NA	CSASLAGGSNEQFF	TGCAGTGCTAGCCTTGCGGGAGGTAGCAATGAGCAGTTCTTC
10	NA	TRBV6-1	TRBJ2-7	many	CASAVDEQYF	TGTGCCAGCGCTGTCGACGAGCAGTACTTC
14	NA	TRBV20-1	TRBJ2-7	many	CSARVSTVSYEQYF	TGCAGTGCTAGAGTGTCGACAGTCTCCTACGAGCAGTACTTC
15	TRBD1	TRBV7-8	TRBJ2-3	many	CASAQRDSNTDTQYF	TGTGCCAGCGCACAAAGGGACAGCAACACAGATACGCAGTATTTT
12	NA	TRBV29-1	TRBJ2-5	many	CSASLDQETQYF	TGCAGCGCTTCACTCGACCAAGAGACCCAGTACTTC
14	NA	TRBV3-1	TRBJ1-5	many	CASSQGIGNQPQHF	TGTGCCAGCAGCCAAGGAATAGGGAATCAGCCCCAGCATTTT
15	TRBD1	TRBV3-1	TRBJ2-7	NA	CASSRGTGSSYEQYF	TGTGCCAGCAGCAGAGGGACAGGGTCCTCCTACGAGCAGTACTTC
14	NA	TRBV7-3	TRBJ1-1	NA	CASSLKPGRTEAFF	TGTGCCAGCAGCTTAAAGCCAGGGCGCACTGAAGCTTTCTTT
16	TRBD2	TRBV10-3	TRBJ2-3	NA	CAISEGTSGSRDTQYF	TGTGCCATCAGTGAAGGGACTAGCGGGAGTCGGGATACGCAGTATTTT
15	NA	TRBV25-1	TRBJ2-7	many	CASTPLGGNSYEQYF	TGTGCCAGCACCCCACTGGGCGGGAACTCCTACGAGCAGTACTTC
14	NA	TRBV7-2	TRBJ1-5	many	CASSLDGINQPQHF	TGTGCCAGCAGCTTAGATGGTATCAATCAGCCCCAGCATTTT
16	NA	TRBV24-1	TRBJ2-2	NA	CATSDESRANTGELFF	TGTGCCACCAGTGATGAGTCCCGGGCGAACACCGGGGAGCTGTTTTTT
16	NA	TRBV4-2	TRBJ2-5	many	CASSEGTGLRQETQYF	TGTGCCAGCAGCGAAGGAACAGGGCTCCGACAAGAGACCCAGTACTTC
12	NA	TRBV10-3	TRBJ1-4	many	CAISNGTEKLFF	TGTGCCATCAGCAATGGGACAGAAAAACTGTTTTTT
15	NA	TRBV21-1	TRBJ2-3	many	CASSKRRRGTDTQYF	TGTGCCAGCAGCAAACGGAGGCGGGGCACAGATACGCAGTATTTT
14	TRBD1	TRBV5-1	TRBJ1-2	many	CASSGGTGGYGYTF	TGCGCCAGCAGCGGCGGGACAGGGGGCTATGGCTACACCTTC
14	NA	TRBV15	TRBJ1-2	many	CATSRTGTFGGYTF	TGTGCCACCAGCAGGACCGGGACATTTGGTGGCTACACCTTC
15	TRBD1	TRBV28	TRBJ1-1	many	CASSSGTGGPRGAFF	TGTGCCAGCAGTTCCGGGACAGGGGGACCCCGCGGAGCTTTCTTT
13	NA	TRBV28	TRBJ1-5	many	CASTTDSNQPQHF	TGTGCCAGCACAACGGACAGCAATCAGCCCCAGCATTTT
16	NA	TRBV14	TRBJ2-1	medium-sized	CASSQELRGPYNEQFF	TGTGCCAGCAGCCAAGAATTAAGAGGACCCTACAATGAGCAGTTCTTC
16	TRBD1	TRBV6-2/TRBV6-3	TRBJ2-6	many	CASSPGQISGANVLTF	TGTGCCAGCAGCCCGGGACAGATATCTGGGGCCAACGTCCTGACTTTC
15	NA	TRBV18	TRBJ2-1	NA	CASSLRDPAYNEQFF	TGTGCCAGCTCTCTTCGGGACCCGGCCTACAATGAGCAGTTCTTC
14	TRBD2	TRBV6-5	TRBJ2-7	few	CASSYVAGGREQYF	TGTGCCAGCAGTTACGTTGCGGGAGGGCGCGAGCAGTACTTC
19	NA	TRBV20-1	TRBJ1-1	many	CSARRAQGFTRQRNTEAFF	TGCAGTGCTAGAAGAGCCCAGGGTTTTACCCGACAGAGGAACACTGAAGCTTTCTTT
15	NA	TRBV4-3	TRBJ2-4	many	CASSQELGESGIQYF	TGCGCCAGCAGCCAAGAATTGGGGGAGTCTGGCATTCAGTACTTC
16	TRBD1	TRBV4-2	TRBJ1-6	many	CASSQDFDRGRSPLHF	TGTGCCAGCAGCCAAGACTTCGACAGGGGACGCTCACCCCTCCACTTT
14	TRBD1	TRBV4-1	TRBJ2-5	many	CASSPRQGQETQYF	TGCGCCAGCAGCCCGAGACAGGGCCAAGAGACCCAGTACTTC
13	NA	TRBV5-1	TRBJ2-7	many	CASYGDGSYEQYF	TGCGCCAGCTACGGGGACGGCTCCTACGAGCAGTACTTC
14	NA	TRBV27	TRBJ1-4	many	CASSLSTNNEKLFF	TGTGCCAGCAGTTTATCCACCAATAATGAAAAACTGTTTTTT